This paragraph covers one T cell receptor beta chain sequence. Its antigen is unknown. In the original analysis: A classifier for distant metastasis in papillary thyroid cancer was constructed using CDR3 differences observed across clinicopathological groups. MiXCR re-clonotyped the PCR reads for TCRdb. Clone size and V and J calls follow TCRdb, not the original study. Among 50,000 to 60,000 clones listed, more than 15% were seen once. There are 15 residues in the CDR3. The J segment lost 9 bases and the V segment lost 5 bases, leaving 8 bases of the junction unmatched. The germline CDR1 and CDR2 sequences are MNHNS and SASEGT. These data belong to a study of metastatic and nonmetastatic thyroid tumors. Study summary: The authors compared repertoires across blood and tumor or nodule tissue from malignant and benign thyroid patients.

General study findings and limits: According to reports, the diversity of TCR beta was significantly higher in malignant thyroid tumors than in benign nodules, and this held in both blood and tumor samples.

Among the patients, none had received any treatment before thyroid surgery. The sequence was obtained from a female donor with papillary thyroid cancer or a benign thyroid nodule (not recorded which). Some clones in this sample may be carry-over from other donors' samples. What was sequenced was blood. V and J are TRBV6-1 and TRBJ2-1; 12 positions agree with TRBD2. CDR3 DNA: TGTGCCAGCAGTAAGGGGGTACTAGCGGGAGGTGAGCAGTTCTTC. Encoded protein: CASSKGVLAGGEQFF.